Included here is one T cell receptor (beta chain) sequence, with context. Its cognate antigen is unknown. The library was made from cDNA and included unique molecular identifiers. T cells numbering roughly 0.9 to 10 million yielded cDNA molecules that totaled approximately 500,000. Each CDR3 protein gets one entry after TCRdb re-called the PCR reads with MiXCR. This sample has hundreds of thousands of distinct CDR3 sequences; roughly three fifths occur once, and the top ten carry around 11%. CDR3 size: 15 residues. CDR1 and CDR2 from the germline V gene are SEHNR and FQNEAQ (reference sequence). V gave up 1 base and J gave up 4 bases, with 13 bases separating them. This sample was included in a study of post-analysis software for immune sequencing data. Overall study findings and caveats: Roughly 5 TRBV segments occurring more often in patients than controls included TRBV5-6, TRBV5-1 and TRBV20-1. Those with multiple sclerosis, the patient group, showed significantly lower normalized Chao1 diversity than controls.

Material for sequencing was blood. The sequence derives from a girl under 10 years old with multiple sclerosis. The V and J genes are TRBV7-9 and TRBJ2-5; D possibly matches TRBD1 or TRBD2 (5 bases each). CDR3 loop: CASSLGPRAGETQYF. The CDR3 nucleotides read TGTGCCAGCAGCTTAGGTCCCAGGGCGGGAGAGACCCAGTACTTC.